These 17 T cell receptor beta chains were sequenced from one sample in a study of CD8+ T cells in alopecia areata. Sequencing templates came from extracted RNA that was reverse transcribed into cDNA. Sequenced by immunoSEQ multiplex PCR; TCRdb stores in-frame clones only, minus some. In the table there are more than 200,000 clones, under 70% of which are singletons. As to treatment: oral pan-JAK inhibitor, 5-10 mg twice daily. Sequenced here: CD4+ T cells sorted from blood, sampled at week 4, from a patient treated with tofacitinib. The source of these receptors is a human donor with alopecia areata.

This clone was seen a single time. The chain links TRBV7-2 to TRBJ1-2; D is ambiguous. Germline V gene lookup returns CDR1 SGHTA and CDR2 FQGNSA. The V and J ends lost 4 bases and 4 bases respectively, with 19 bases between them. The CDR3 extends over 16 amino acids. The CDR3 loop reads CASSSTSTGHLYGYTF. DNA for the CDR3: TGTGCCAGCAGCTCCACCTCTACTGGGCACCTCTATGGCTACACCTTC.

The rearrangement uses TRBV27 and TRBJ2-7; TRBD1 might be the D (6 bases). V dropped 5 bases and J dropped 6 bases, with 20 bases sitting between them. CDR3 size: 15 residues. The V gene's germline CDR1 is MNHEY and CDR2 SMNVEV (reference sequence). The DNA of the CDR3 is TGTGCCAGCAGTCCCTACAGGGATCTGGTGGGCGAGCAGTACTTC. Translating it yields CASSPYRDLVGEQYF.

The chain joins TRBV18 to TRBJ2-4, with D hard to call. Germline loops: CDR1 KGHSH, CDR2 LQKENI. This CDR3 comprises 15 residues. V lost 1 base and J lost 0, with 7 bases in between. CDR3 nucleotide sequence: TGTGCCAGCTCACCACTCCCTAGAGCCAAAAACATTCAGTACTTC. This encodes CASSPLPRAKNIQYF.

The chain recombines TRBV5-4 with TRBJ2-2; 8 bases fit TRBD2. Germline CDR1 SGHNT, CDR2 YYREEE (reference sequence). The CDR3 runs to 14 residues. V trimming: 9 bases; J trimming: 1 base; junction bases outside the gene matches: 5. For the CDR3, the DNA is TGTGCCACGGGGAGCGGGGGGAACACCGGGGAGCTGTTTTTT. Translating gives CATGSGGNTGELFF.

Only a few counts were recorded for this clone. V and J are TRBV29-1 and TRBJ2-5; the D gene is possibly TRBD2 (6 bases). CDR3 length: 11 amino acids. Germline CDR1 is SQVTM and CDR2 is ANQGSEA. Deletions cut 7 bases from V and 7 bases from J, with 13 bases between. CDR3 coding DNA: TGCAGCGGAAGGTGGGGAGGGACCCAGTACTTC. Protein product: CSGRWGGTQYF.

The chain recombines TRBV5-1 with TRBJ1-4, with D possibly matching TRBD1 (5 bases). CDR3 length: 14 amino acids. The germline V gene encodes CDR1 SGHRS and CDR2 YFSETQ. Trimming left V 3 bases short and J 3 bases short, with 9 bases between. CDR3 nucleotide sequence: TGCGCCAGCAGCTCTCAGGGAGCTAATGAAAAACTGTTTTTT. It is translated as CASSSQGANEKLFF.

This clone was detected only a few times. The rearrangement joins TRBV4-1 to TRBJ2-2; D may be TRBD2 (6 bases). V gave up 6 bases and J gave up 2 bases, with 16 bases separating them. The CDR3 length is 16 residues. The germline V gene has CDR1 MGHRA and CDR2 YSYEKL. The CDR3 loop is CASSPGGSGNTGELFF. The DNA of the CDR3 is TGCGCCAGCAGTCCCGGGGGTTCAGGAAACACCGGGGAGCTGTTTTTT.

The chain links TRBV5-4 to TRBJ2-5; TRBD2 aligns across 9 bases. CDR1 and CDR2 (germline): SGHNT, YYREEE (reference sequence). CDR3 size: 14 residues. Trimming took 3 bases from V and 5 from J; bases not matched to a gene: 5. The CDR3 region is CASSSRTSEETQYF. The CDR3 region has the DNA TGTGCCAGCAGCTCCCGGACTAGCGAGGAGACCCAGTACTTC.

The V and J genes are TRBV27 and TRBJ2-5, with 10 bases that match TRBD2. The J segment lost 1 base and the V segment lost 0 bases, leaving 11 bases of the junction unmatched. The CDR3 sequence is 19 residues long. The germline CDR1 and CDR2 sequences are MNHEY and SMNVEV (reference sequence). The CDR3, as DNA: TGTGCCAGCAGTTTATCTCCCGCGACTTTAGCGGGGGGCCAAGAGACCCAGTACTTC. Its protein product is CASSLSPATLAGGQETQYF.

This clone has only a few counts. The CDR3 bases are TGTGCCAGCAGCTTAGAGCTGGGAGGCTACACCTTC. Encoded protein: CASSLELGGYTF. The chain carries TRBV7-9 and TRBJ1-2; D not certain. The CDR3 loop spans 12 amino acids. Germline V gives CDR1 SEHNR, CDR2 FQNEAQ (reference sequence). The V and J ends lost 1 base and 8 bases respectively, with 8 bases between them.

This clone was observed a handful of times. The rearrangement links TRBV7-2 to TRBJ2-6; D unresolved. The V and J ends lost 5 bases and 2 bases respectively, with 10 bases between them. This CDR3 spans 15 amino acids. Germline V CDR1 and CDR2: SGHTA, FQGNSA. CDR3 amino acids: CASSPRKAGANVLTF. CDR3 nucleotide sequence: TGTGCCAGCAGCCCGCGGAAGGCTGGGGCCAACGTCCTGACTTTC.

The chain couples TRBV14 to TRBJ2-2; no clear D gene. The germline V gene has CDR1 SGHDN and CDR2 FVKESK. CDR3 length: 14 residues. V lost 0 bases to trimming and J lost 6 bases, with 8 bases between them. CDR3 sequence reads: CASSQEWSAGELFF. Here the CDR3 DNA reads TGTGCCAGCAGCCAAGAATGGTCCGCCGGGGAGCTGTTTTTT.

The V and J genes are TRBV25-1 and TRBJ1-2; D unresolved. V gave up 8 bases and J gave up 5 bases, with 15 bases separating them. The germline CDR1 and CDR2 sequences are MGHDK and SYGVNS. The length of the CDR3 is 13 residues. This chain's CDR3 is CASGVAGSYGYTF. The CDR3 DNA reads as TGTGCCAGCGGTGTTGCAGGATCTTATGGCTACACCTTC.

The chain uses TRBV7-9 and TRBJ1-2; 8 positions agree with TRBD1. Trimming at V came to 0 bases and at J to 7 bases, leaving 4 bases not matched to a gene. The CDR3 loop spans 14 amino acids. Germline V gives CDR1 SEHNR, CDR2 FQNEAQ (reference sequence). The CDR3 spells CASSLAGQGGGYTF. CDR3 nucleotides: TGTGCCAGCAGCTTAGCCGGACAGGGAGGTGGCTACACCTTC.

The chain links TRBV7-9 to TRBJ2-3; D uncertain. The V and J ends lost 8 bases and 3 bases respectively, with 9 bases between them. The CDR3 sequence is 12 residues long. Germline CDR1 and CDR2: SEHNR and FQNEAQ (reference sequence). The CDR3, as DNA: TGTGCCAGCCGATCCGAGACAGATACGCAGTATTTT. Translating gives CASRSETDTQYF.

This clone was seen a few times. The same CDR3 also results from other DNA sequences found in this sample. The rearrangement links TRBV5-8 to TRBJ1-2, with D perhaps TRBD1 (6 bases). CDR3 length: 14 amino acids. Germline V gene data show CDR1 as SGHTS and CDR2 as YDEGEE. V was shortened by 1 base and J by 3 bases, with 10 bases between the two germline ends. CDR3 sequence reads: CASSLTGWDYGYTF. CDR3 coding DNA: TGTGCCAGCAGCTTGACAGGGTGGGACTATGGCTACACCTTC.

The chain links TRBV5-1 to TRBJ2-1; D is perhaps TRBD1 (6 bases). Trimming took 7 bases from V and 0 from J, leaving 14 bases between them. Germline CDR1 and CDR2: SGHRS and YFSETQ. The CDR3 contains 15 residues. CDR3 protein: CASGSDSHSYNEQFF. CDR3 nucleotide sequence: TGCGCCAGCGGCTCGGACAGTCACTCCTACAATGAGCAGTTCTTC.